A selection of T cell receptor beta chains follows, all from one sample in a study of shared clonotypes between healthy human individuals. Some clones are missing from TCRdb's copy, which holds only in-frame ones; the method was immunoSEQ multiplex PCR. The sample consists of about 610,000 clones, about 95% of them appearing once. The source material was naive CD8+ T cells sorted from blood. These receptors came from a woman younger than 45 in good health. Each CDR3 is given with its conserved first and last residue. D genes are given only for firm matches. Some rows have no size entry. The others give once, few or many, or a class for an expanded clone.

TRBV30	TRBD2	.	TRBJ2-2	CAWSVLSGRAKGELFF	TGTGCCTGGAGTGTACTTAGCGGGAGGGCCAAAGGGGAGCTGTTTTTT
TRBV27	TRBD1	once	TRBJ1-4	CASRSGGSNEKLFF	TGTGCCAGCAGGTCAGGGGGCTCAAATGAAAAACTGTTTTTT
TRBV5-1	.	.	TRBJ2-3	CASTPERFGADTQYF	TGCGCCAGCACCCCTGAAAGGTTCGGAGCAGATACGCAGTATTTT
TRBV19	.	.	TRBJ1-2	CASIQQGYYGYTF	TGTGCCAGTATCCAGCAAGGTTACTATGGCTACACCTTC
TRBV13	TRBD2	once	TRBJ2-1	CASGSGSSYNEQFF	TGTGCCAGCGGCAGCGGGAGTTCCTACAATGAGCAGTTCTTC
TRBV28	.	.	TRBJ2-4	CASSKSNKNIQYF	TGTGCCAGCAGTAAGAGTAACAAAAACATTCAGTACTTC
TRBV4-2	.	once	TRBJ2-5	CASSQEDGGQETQYF	TGTGCCAGCAGCCAAGAGGACGGGGGCCAAGAGACCCAGTACTTC
TRBV7-6	.	.	TRBJ2-3	CASTLGRIGTDTQYF	TGTGCCAGCACCTTGGGGCGGATAGGGACAGATACGCAGTATTTT
TRBV7-7	.	.	TRBJ2-2	CASSSGPSQNTGELFF	TGTGCCAGCAGCTCGGGACCTAGTCAAAACACCGGGGAGCTGTTTTTT
TRBV28	.	.	TRBJ2-3	CASSFSRVGTDTQYF	TGTGCCAGCAGTTTTTCGAGGGTTGGAACAGATACGCAGTATTTT
TRBV2	.	.	TRBJ2-7	CASTPQGSLYEQYF	TGTGCCAGCACTCCACAGGGATCCCTCTACGAGCAGTACTTC
TRBV29-1	TRBD1	.	TRBJ2-2	CSARTGSGELFF	TGCAGCGCCAGGACAGGGTCCGGGGAGCTGTTTTTT
TRBV10-3	.	.	TRBJ2-7	CAITPRDSYEQYF	TGTGCCATCACCCCCCGGGACTCCTACGAGCAGTACTTC
TRBV19	.	.	TRBJ1-4	CASSQRSVNEKLFF	TGTGCCAGTAGTCAAAGGAGTGTTAATGAAAAACTGTTTTTT
TRBV11-2	.	.	TRBJ2-7	CASSLWGDTGNYEQYF	TGTGCCAGCAGCTTATGGGGCGACACAGGGAACTACGAGCAGTACTTC